A selection of T cell receptor beta chains follows, all from one sample in a study of vaccination and CD4 T cells after COVID-19. TCRdb redid the calling of the PCR reads with MiXCR, one entry per CDR3 protein. In the table there are over 7,500 distinct CDR3 sequences, roughly 65% of which are singletons. Their cognate antigens are unknown. Sequenced input: CD4+ T cells from blood, cultured in vitro. These receptors were taken from a human donor who had recovered from COVID-19. The CDR3 runs from the conserved cysteine through the conserved F or W. Each record gives: V gene, clone size, J gene, D gene, CDR3 protein, CDR3 DNA. D genes are given only for firm matches. Only some rows state a clone size, as once, few, many or a class for expanded clones.

V gene: TRBV2
clone size: -
J gene: TRBJ1-1
D gene: -
CDR3 protein: CASTFNVADTEAFF
CDR3 DNA: TGTGCCAGCACCTTCAACGTGGCGGACACTGAAGCTTTCTTT

V gene: TRBV20-1
clone size: -
J gene: TRBJ2-7
D gene: -
CDR3 protein: CSARDHGEGEQYF
CDR3 DNA: TGCAGTGCTAGAGATCACGGCGAAGGCGAGCAGTACTTC

V gene: TRBV25-1
clone size: -
J gene: TRBJ2-5
D gene: TRBD1
CDR3 protein: CASRDRVQETQYF
CDR3 DNA: TGTGCCAGCAGGGACAGGGTACAAGAGACCCAGTACTTC

V gene: TRBV7-2
clone size: -
J gene: TRBJ2-1
D gene: -
CDR3 protein: CASSPLREGTFF
CDR3 DNA: TGTGCCAGCAGCCCCCTCCGGGAAGGGACGTTCTTC

V gene: TRBV30
clone size: -
J gene: TRBJ2-5
D gene: -
CDR3 protein: CAWSGGLQETQYF
CDR3 DNA: TGTGCCTGGAGTGGTGGGCTGCAAGAGACCCAGTACTTC

V gene: TRBV15
clone size: few
J gene: TRBJ2-3
D gene: -
CDR3 protein: CATSPGYRDTDTQYF
CDR3 DNA: TGTGCCACCAGCCCGGGGTATCGAGACACAGATACGCAGTATTTT

V gene: TRBV7-5
clone size: -
J gene: TRBJ1-1
D gene: -
CDR3 protein: CISVPEAHRGRAFF
CDR3 DNA: -

V gene: TRBV28
clone size: -
J gene: TRBJ2-5
D gene: -
CDR3 protein: CASSPGAEDQETQYF
CDR3 DNA: TGTGCCAGCAGTCCAGGGGCGGAAGACCAAGAGACCCAGTACTTC

V gene: TRBV20-1
clone size: -
J gene: TRBJ2-3
D gene: TRBD2
CDR3 protein: CSVRDRLAGLHGDTQYF
CDR3 DNA: TGCAGTGTTAGAGATAGGCTAGCGGGCCTCCACGGGGATACGCAGTATTTT

V gene: TRBV6-5
clone size: few
J gene: TRBJ1-1
D gene: -
CDR3 protein: CASSYSEDHTEAFF
CDR3 DNA: TGTGCCAGCAGTTACTCGGAGGACCACACTGAAGCTTTCTTT

V gene: TRBV15
clone size: few
J gene: TRBJ2-2
D gene: -
CDR3 protein: CATSRTGSGELFF
CDR3 DNA: TGTGCCACCAGCAGAACAGGGTCCGGGGAGCTGTTTTTT

V gene: TRBV10-3
clone size: -
J gene: TRBJ1-2
D gene: -
CDR3 protein: CAISDWGGYGYTF
CDR3 DNA: TGTGCCATCAGTGATTGGGGGGGCTATGGCTACACCTTC

V gene: TRBV24-1
clone size: -
J gene: TRBJ2-3
D gene: -
CDR3 protein: CATSDSPLTDTQYF
CDR3 DNA: TGTGCCACCAGTGATTCGCCCCTCACAGATACGCAGTATTTT

V gene: TRBV12-3/TRBV12-4
clone size: -
J gene: TRBJ2-6
D gene: -
CDR3 protein: CASSPARAGANVLTF
CDR3 DNA: TGTGCCAGCAGTCCAGCGAGGGCTGGGGCCAACGTCCTGACTTTC

V gene: TRBV30
clone size: -
J gene: TRBJ1-2
D gene: -
CDR3 protein: CAWSVRVSSYGYTF
CDR3 DNA: TGTGCCTGGAGTGTACGAGTAAGCAGCTATGGCTACACCTTC

V gene: TRBV6-2/TRBV6-3
clone size: -
J gene: TRBJ1-5
D gene: TRBD1
CDR3 protein: CASKTPGTGGSQPQHF
CDR3 DNA: TGTGCCAGCAAGACCCCCGGGACAGGGGGGAGTCAGCCCCAGCATTTT

V gene: TRBV20-1
clone size: few
J gene: TRBJ1-2
D gene: -
CDR3 protein: CSAPVGGRGYGYTF
CDR3 DNA: TGCAGTGCTCCAGTGGGGGGCCGGGGCTATGGCTACACCTTC

V gene: TRBV2
clone size: large
J gene: TRBJ1-2
D gene: -
CDR3 protein: CASSEEMVYYGYTF
CDR3 DNA: TGTGCCAGCAGTGAAGAAATGGTTTACTATGGCTACACCTTC

V gene: TRBV7-2
clone size: -
J gene: TRBJ2-1
D gene: -
CDR3 protein: CASSLGTSTYNEQFF
CDR3 DNA: TGTGCCAGCAGCTTAGGAACTTCCACCTACAATGAGCAGTTCTTC

V gene: TRBV7-2
clone size: -
J gene: TRBJ2-3
D gene: TRBD2
CDR3 protein: CASTPAWASGGAITDTQYF
CDR3 DNA: TGTGCCAGCACCCCTGCGTGGGCTAGCGGGGGGGCCATTACAGATACGCAGTATTTT

V gene: TRBV7-3
clone size: -
J gene: TRBJ1-6
D gene: -
CDR3 protein: CASSLSTAYNSPLHF
CDR3 DNA: TGTGCCAGCAGCTTAAGCACAGCTTATAATTCACCCCTCCACTTT

V gene: TRBV10-2
clone size: -
J gene: TRBJ2-1
D gene: TRBD2
CDR3 protein: CASSETSGGTWEQFF
CDR3 DNA: TGCGCCAGCAGTGAAACTAGCGGGGGTACTTGGGAGCAGTTCTTC

V gene: TRBV20-1
clone size: -
J gene: TRBJ1-3
D gene: TRBD1
CDR3 protein: CSAMRTGDGNTIYF
CDR3 DNA: TGCAGTGCTATGCGGACAGGGGACGGAAACACCATATATTTT

V gene: TRBV20-1
clone size: -
J gene: TRBJ2-3
D gene: TRBD2
CDR3 protein: CSASRWRGVNTDTQYF
CDR3 DNA: TGCAGTGCTAGTCGGTGGCGGGGGGTAAACACAGATACGCAGTATTTT

V gene: TRBV20-1
clone size: -
J gene: TRBJ1-3
D gene: -
CDR3 protein: CSAGVFGNTIYF
CDR3 DNA: TGCAGTGCAGGGGTTTTTGGAAACACCATATATTTT

V gene: TRBV11-3
clone size: -
J gene: TRBJ1-6
D gene: -
CDR3 protein: CASSFGPGVGNSPLHF
CDR3 DNA: TGTGCCAGCAGCTTCGGTCCAGGGGTTGGGAATTCACCCCTCCACTTT

V gene: TRBV7-9
clone size: -
J gene: TRBJ1-1
D gene: -
CDR3 protein: CASSLRGVRGGLNTEAFF
CDR3 DNA: TGTGCCAGCAGCTTACGGGGGGTTCGCGGGGGATTGAACACTGAAGCTTTCTTT